A selection of T cell receptor beta chains follows, all from one sample in a study of shared clonotypes between healthy human individuals. Sequenced by immunoSEQ multiplex PCR; TCRdb stores in-frame clones only, minus some. The repertoire holds over 2 million clones, around 93% seen once, with 0.37% in the top ten. What was sequenced was naive CD4+ T cells from PBMCs. The receptors derive from a man aged 18 to 35 in good health. Some clones in this sample may be carry-over from other donors' samples. The CDR3 runs from the conserved cysteine through the conserved F or W. D genes are given only for firm matches. Clone size appears in some rows only: once, few, many, or a class for an expanded clone.

clone size: -
V gene: TRBV30
J gene: TRBJ2-1
D gene: -
CDR3 DNA: TGTGCCTGGTCGGGACTTATCTTCTACAATGAGCAGTTCTTC
CDR3 protein: CAWSGLIFYNEQFF

clone size: -
V gene: TRBV6-1
J gene: TRBJ1-5
D gene: TRBD1
CDR3 DNA: TGTGCCAGCAGTTTCCGAGGACAGGGCGGCCAGCCCCAGCATTTT
CDR3 protein: CASSFRGQGGQPQHF

clone size: -
V gene: TRBV6-1
J gene: TRBJ2-6
D gene: -
CDR3 DNA: TGTGCCAGCAGGAGCCCTGGGGCCAACGTCCTGACTTTC
CDR3 protein: CASRSPGANVLTF

clone size: -
V gene: TRBV9
J gene: TRBJ2-3
D gene: -
CDR3 DNA: TGTGCCAGCAGCTTAACCTCAATGGGCCCCACAGATACGCAGTATTTT
CDR3 protein: CASSLTSMGPTDTQYF

clone size: once
V gene: TRBV12-5
J gene: TRBJ2-1
D gene: -
CDR3 DNA: TGTGCTAGTGGTTTGGGGGCTGGTTTCGAGCAGTTCTTC
CDR3 protein: CASGLGAGFEQFF

clone size: -
V gene: TRBV9
J gene: TRBJ1-3
D gene: TRBD1
CDR3 DNA: TGTGCCAGCAGCAACTGGGACAGCTCTGGAAACACCATATATTTT
CDR3 protein: CASSNWDSSGNTIYF

clone size: -
V gene: TRBV6-5
J gene: TRBJ1-2
D gene: -
CDR3 DNA: TGTGCCAGCAGTTACTCGAAAGGATTTGGCTACACCTTC
CDR3 protein: CASSYSKGFGYTF

clone size: -
V gene: TRBV28
J gene: TRBJ1-2
D gene: TRBD1
CDR3 DNA: TGTGCCAGCAGGGATCCAGGGGGCCCCCCGGATGGCTACACCTTC
CDR3 protein: CASRDPGGPPDGYTF

clone size: -
V gene: TRBV6-5
J gene: TRBJ1-1
D gene: TRBD1
CDR3 DNA: TGTGCCAGCAGTTACCGGACAGGGGGGGATGAAGCTTTCTTT
CDR3 protein: CASSYRTGGDEAFF

clone size: -
V gene: TRBV28
J gene: TRBJ1-5
D gene: -
CDR3 DNA: TGTGCCAGCAGTCATCGGACTAGCAATCAGCCCCAGCATTTT
CDR3 protein: CASSHRTSNQPQHF